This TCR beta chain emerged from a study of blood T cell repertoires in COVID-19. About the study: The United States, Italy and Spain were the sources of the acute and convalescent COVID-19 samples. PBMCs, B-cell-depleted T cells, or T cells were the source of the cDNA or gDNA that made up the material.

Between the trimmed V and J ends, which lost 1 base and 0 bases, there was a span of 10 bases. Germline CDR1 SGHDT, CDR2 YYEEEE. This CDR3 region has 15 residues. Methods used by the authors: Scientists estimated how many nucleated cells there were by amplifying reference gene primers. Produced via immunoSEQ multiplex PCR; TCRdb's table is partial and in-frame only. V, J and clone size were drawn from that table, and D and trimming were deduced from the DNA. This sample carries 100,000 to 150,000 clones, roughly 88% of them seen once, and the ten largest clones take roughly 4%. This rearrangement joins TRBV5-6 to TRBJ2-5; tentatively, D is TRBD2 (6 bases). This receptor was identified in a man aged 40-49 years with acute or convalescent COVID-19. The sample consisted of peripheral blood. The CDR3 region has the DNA TGTGCCAGCAGCTTGCCCCTAGCGAACCAAGAGACCCAGTACTTC. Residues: CASSLPLANQETQYF.